This TCR beta chain was recorded in a study of cytomegalovirus exposure and HLA in healthy donors. The PCR made use of 60 Vbeta and 13 Jbeta primers. Here immunoSEQ multiplex PCR was the method, and the copy in TCRdb shows in-frame clones only, minus some. The profile shows over 70,000 clones, roughly 80% of them singletons. From germline, CDR1 is SGHVS and CDR2 FNYEAQ. J was trimmed by 3 bases and V by 4 bases; bases with no gene match: 3. The CDR3 consists of 15 residues. The sample comprised PBMCs. The rearrangement links TRBV7-6 to TRBJ2-1; 10 positions agree with TRBD2. The sequence was obtained from a man over 45 in good health and CMV-seropositive. The CDR3 DNA reads TGTGCCAGCAGCTCCGGACTAGCGGTCTACAATGAGCAGTTCTTC. Residues: CASSSGLAVYNEQFF.